This entry describes one TCR beta chain. The data belong to a study of blood T cell repertoires in COVID-19. Turning to the study itself: Donors in the United States, Italy and Spain gave samples during acute or convalescent COVID-19. PBMCs, B-cell-depleted T cells, or T cells were the source of the cDNA or gDNA that made up the material.

Original processing methods: The authors estimated nucleated cell counts from reference gene primer amplification. Sequenced by immunoSEQ multiplex PCR; TCRdb stores in-frame clones only, minus some. That table is the source of V, J and clone size, and D and trimming were worked out from the DNA. The sample contains around 52,000 clones, approximately 78% of which appear only once. The TCR sequence derives from a woman aged 80 or older with acute or convalescent COVID-19. The specimen was peripheral blood.

Here the CDR3 reads CASSSRTSGVTGELFF. The DNA of the CDR3 is TGTGCCAGCAGCTCGCGGACTAGCGGGGTCACCGGGGAGCTGTTTTTT. This chain connects TRBV7-8 to TRBJ2-2; TRBD2 agrees at 12 bases. The CDR3 runs 16 residues. V trimming: 4 bases; J trimming: 4 bases; junction bases outside the gene matches: 4. CDR1 and CDR2 from the germline V gene are SGHVS and FQNEAQ.